The clone carrying this T cell receptor (beta chain) was counted between two and nine times. Its specificity is not known. This sample is part of a study of naive and memory T cell subsets. The V and J ends lost 3 bases and 1 base respectively, with 9 bases between them. The germline V gene has CDR1 SGHTA and CDR2 FQGNSA. There are 15 residues in the CDR3. Both TRBC1 and TRBC2 were covered by a beta constant-region primer of two equimolar oligonucleotides. An oligonucleotide with the SP2 primer and a 12-nucleotide UMI was ligated to the cDNA 3' end. TCRdb reprocessed the UMI-ligation and nested PCR reads with MiXCR, giving one entry per CDR3 protein. Of approximately 85,000 distinct CDR3 sequences detected, 5.5% to 8.5% appear once; the ten largest clones hold over 1.5%. Study findings and constraints: Clonotypes here are unpaired alpha or beta chain sequences.

Material for sequencing was central memory CD4+ T cells from blood. This TCR was sampled from a human donor in good health. The gene calls are TRBV7-2 and TRBJ2-2, with a tentative D call TRBD1 (7 bases). CDR3 sequence reads: CASSFQGGNTGELFF. The DNA of the CDR3 is TGTGCCAGCAGCTTTCAGGGGGGGAACACCGGGGAGCTGTTTTTT.